This T cell receptor beta chain is drawn from a study of OX40 agonist ivuxolimab in advanced cancers. Looking at the study overall: Ivuxolimab, which targeted the costimulatory receptor OX40 (CD134), was an agonistic, fully human IgG2 monoclonal antibody. Intravenous ivuxolimab was administered to patients every 2 weeks at six dose levels: 0.01, 0.1, 0.3, 1.5, 3 and 10 mg/kg. Of the approximately 50 dose-escalation patients, hepatocellular carcinoma was present in 19, melanoma in approximately 15, renal cell carcinoma in 9 and head and neck cancer in 9. In the dose-escalation cohort, 70% to 90% of patients were male, and the mean age was approximately 60 years with a range of roughly 20 to 85. Prior anti-PD-1, anti-PD-L1 or anti-CTLA-4 therapy was permitted, and checkpoint inhibitors had been received by about 36% of dose-escalation patients. Partial responses were achieved by three dose-escalation patients, of whom one had hepatocellular carcinoma and two had cutaneous melanoma. Peripheral TCRbeta sequencing was intended to test whether TCR sequence diversity was altered and clonal T-cell expansion was caused by ivuxolimab. The paper covers the monotherapy dose-escalation part of the phase I ivuxolimab trial, which included N of about 50 patients. Broader findings and caveats from the paper: Low levels of normalized T-cell clonal expansion were also seen in some nonresponding patients. In the 0.1-3.0 mg/kg groups, partial responders were among the patients with the lowest normalized peripheral clonal expansion, particularly in CD8+ T cells. On average, CD8+ T cells showed more expanded clones than CD4+ T cells after ivuxolimab. Clonal expansion of both CD4+ and CD8+ blood T cells was observed from baseline to week 6 at doses 0.1 to 3.0 mg/kg. The antigen specificity of the peripheral T cells that underwent clonal expansion was not determined.

As regards this clone: Its recognized antigen is unknown. No base quality values were provided; no much bigger clone lies one nucleotide off.

From the cysteine up to the phenylalanine, the CDR3 has a length of 17 residues. Kept here is only the CDR3 DNA, which spans 51 bases and is read in frame from base 1. The trial excluded patients who had a history of autoimmune disease or who were on systemic immunosuppression. Peripheral blood for TCR sequencing was collected from all dose cohorts at baseline, on cycle 4 day 1, and on cycle 7 day 1. Samples came from an open-label, multicenter, first-in-human phase I dose-escalation trial of ivuxolimab. Adults with locally advanced or metastatic melanoma, renal cell carcinoma, hepatocellular carcinoma or head and neck squamous cell carcinoma were enrolled in the trial. Before TCR sequencing, CD4+ and CD8+ T cells were separately sorted from peripheral blood. To sequence the TCRbeta CDR3 region, genomic DNA was isolated from the sorted cells. The immunoSEQ Assay was used for sequencing of TCRbeta CDR3 regions. This immuneACCESS table, as held by TCRdb, lists in-frame sequences with V and J called but not all clones. Of the missing ones, under half trace to an unresolved V gene in checked studies; the others have no known cause. Counted in this sample were about 88,000 clones; around nine tenths of them appeared once. Together, the top ten hold about 1.5% of the sample.

Recombination connected TRBV7-5 to TRBJ2-5; the D call TRBD2 from the table was never checked on the DNA. TRBV7-5 is recorded as a pseudogene. The material was CD4+ or CD8+ T cells sorted from blood, obtained in a trial of the OX40 agonist ivuxolimab. This TCR was recovered from an adult with an advanced solid tumor such as melanoma, head and neck, liver or kidney cancer. The encoded CDR3 is CVRKAPSGTEYQETQYF. The nucleotide sequence reads TGTGTCAGAAAGGCCCCTAGCGGGACAGAGTACCAAGAGACCCAGTACTTC.